The following is a T cell receptor beta chain sequence with its context. The antigen is undetermined. The source of the sample is a study of long-term antiretroviral therapy in people with HIV. Trimming took 2 bases from V and 0 from J; bases not matched to a gene: 15. There are 19 residues in the CDR3. The germline CDR1 and CDR2 sequences are MNHNS and SASEGT. Study observations and caveats: Transplant donor controls retained higher diversity, though diversity increased after ART.

The immunoSEQ assay was v3.0, run at survey level. Sequencing used immunoSEQ multiplex PCR; TCRdb keeps in-frame clones, though not all of them. The repertoire includes approximately 10,000 clones, about 81% of them detected once, and 20% to 25% sits in the top ten. Sample: unsorted PBMCs, taken less than 7.5 years after starting antiretroviral therapy. The clonotype was recovered from a man aged 50 to 59 with HIV. The rearrangement joins TRBV6-1 to TRBJ1-1; 7 bases are shared with TRBD1. This chain's CDR3 is CASSEIWRRGTVVNTEAFF. In DNA, the CDR3 is TGTGCCAGCAGTGAAATTTGGAGGAGGGGGACAGTTGTGAACACTGAAGCTTTCTTT.